This passage covers 25 T cell receptor beta chains from one sample sequenced in a study of breast tumors, draining lymph nodes, adjacent tissues. Breast cancer patients provided tissue from their axillary draining lymph nodes. TCRdb reprocessed the multiplex PCR reads with MiXCR, giving one entry per CDR3 protein. The sample contains some 230,000 distinct CDR3 sequences, less than 45% of which appear only once. The sequencing sample was made of axillary lymph node tissue. These receptors all stem from a female donor with breast cancer. Some clones in this sample may be carry-over from other donors' samples.

In regard to this clonotype: At one of its ends the junction is not consistent with the germline gene, which may arise from a read error. The V gene is TRBV7-2, the J gene TRBJ1-1, with D unresolved. This CDR3 has 15 amino acids. Germline CDR1 SGHTA, CDR2 FQGNSA. CDR3 sequence reads: CASRAPDGRNTVAFF. CDR3 nucleotide sequence: TGTGCCAGCAGAGCCCCCGACGGAAGGAACACTGTAGCTTTCTTT.

V and J are TRBV6-5 and TRBJ2-1, with 13 positions matching TRBD2. Trimming cost V 9 bases and J 7 bases; bases outside gene matches: 6. The CDR3 spans 14 residues. Germline lookup yields CDR1 MNHEY and CDR2 SVGAGI. The CDR3 loop is CARRLAGGGNEQFF. DNA of the CDR3: TGTGCCAGAAGACTAGCGGGAGGAGGGAATGAGCAGTTCTTC.

This chain joins TRBV24-1 and TRBJ1-2, with 9 positions matching TRBD1. Germline lookup yields CDR1 KGHDR and CDR2 SFDVKD. V shed 4 bases, J shed 3 bases, and the junction held 11 bases outside the gene matches. The CDR3 loop spans 17 amino acids. The CDR3, as DNA: TGTGCCACCAGTGACTCTTCCGGGACAGGGCGGGACTATGGCTACACCTTC. It specifies CATSDSSGTGRDYGYTF.

This clonotype came up many times. The chain has TRBV2 and TRBJ2-7; no firm D call. V was cut by 4 bases and J by 3 bases, with 13 bases left in between. Germline CDR1 reads SNHLY; CDR2 reads FYNNEI. This CDR3 spans 14 amino acids. The CDR3 DNA reads TGTGCCAGCAGTGGGGGAAGACGAGACTACGAGCAGTACTTC. This encodes CASSGGRRDYEQYF. The full variable domain, rest sourced from reference TRBV2 and TRBJ2-7, is EPEVTQTPSHQVTQMGQEVILRCVPISNHLYFYWYRQILGQKVEFLVSFYNNEISEKSEIFDDQFSVERPDGSNFTLKIRSTKLEDSAMYFCASSGGRRDYEQYFGPGTRLTVT.

Concerning this clonotype itself: A much larger clonotype is one base distant, so this may be a read error. This sequence joins TRBV2 and TRBJ1-4, with D possibly TRBD1 on 6 matching bases. CDR1 and CDR2 (germline): SNHLY, FYNNEI. Trimming took 6 bases from V and 10 from J, leaving 21 bases between them. CDR3 size: 15 residues. CDR3 nucleotide sequence: TGTGCCAGCAGCCGAGGAAAGACAGGCCAGGGAAAACTGTTTTTT. It codes for CASSRGKTGQGKLFF.

Of note for this clonotype: This clone may be a read error of a much larger clone one base away. The chain links TRBV4-2 to TRBJ2-1, with 13 positions matching TRBD2. The CDR3 runs 16 residues. The ends lost 1 base at V and 7 bases at J; junction bases unmatched: 4. CDR1 and CDR2 from the germline V gene are LGHNA and YNFKEQ. CDR3 DNA: TGTGCCAGCAGCCAAGCGGGACTAGCGGGGCGGAATGAGCAGTTCTTC. Its translation: CASSQAGLAGRNEQFF.

This clonotype was picked up many times. The genes are TRBV7-2 and TRBJ2-2; 7 bases are a match to TRBD2. This CDR3 is built from 16 residues. CDR1 and CDR2 (germline): SGHTA, FQGNSA. The ends lost 2 bases at V and 4 bases at J; junction bases unmatched: 7. CDR3: CASSLQSSGRTGELFF. The CDR3 coding sequence is TGTGCCAGCAGCTTACAATCTAGCGGACGCACCGGGGAGCTGTTTTTT.

This clonotype was observed at least ten times. This rearrangement joins TRBV6-5 to TRBJ2-1; TRBD1 agrees at 7 bases. CDR1 and CDR2 (germline): MNHEY, SVGAGI. CDR3 length equals 15 residues. The V gene end was trimmed by 5 bases and the J gene end by 6 bases; junction bases not matched to a gene: 10. The CDR3 reads CASSPQGTVLNEQFF. In DNA form, the CDR3 reads TGTGCCAGCAGTCCTCAAGGGACAGTCCTCAATGAGCAGTTCTTC.

The table lists this clonotype with many counts. The chain couples TRBV7-8 to TRBJ2-5; 8 nucleotides match TRBD2. Per the germline V gene, CDR1 is SGHVS and CDR2 is FQNEAQ. CDR3 size: 16 residues. V was pared by 2 bases and J by 0 bases, with 5 bases of the junction left unmatched. The chain's CDR3 is CASSLRRGGYQETQYF. The CDR3 coding sequence is TGTGCCAGCAGCTTACGTCGGGGGGGGTACCAAGAGACCCAGTACTTC.

This clonotype was detected only a few times. The V and J genes are TRBV6-5 and TRBJ1-2, with a weak D call TRBD1 (6 bases). V gave up 6 bases and J gave up 2 bases, with 16 bases separating them. The CDR3 spans 15 residues. Germline V gene lookup returns CDR1 MNHEY and CDR2 SVGAGI. In DNA, the CDR3 is TGTGCCAGCAGACTCTCCGGGGGCGCGAACTATGGCTACACCTTC. It translates to CASRLSGGANYGYTF.

This clonotype was seen repeatedly, ten times or more. The rearrangement joins TRBV5-1 to TRBJ2-7, with 12 positions matching TRBD1. J was trimmed by 0 bases and V by 4 bases; bases with no gene match: 5. CDR1 and CDR2 from the germline V gene are SGHRS and YFSETQ. The CDR3 sequence is 16 residues long. DNA for the CDR3: TGCGCCAGCAGCGACCGGGACAGGGGGCTCTCCTACGAGCAGTACTTC. Amino acids: CASSDRDRGLSYEQYF.

V usage is TRBV24-1 and J usage is TRBJ1-5, with TRBD1 as a possible D gene (5 bases). The CDR3 has 15 amino acids. Trimming removed 3 bases from V and 2 bases from J, with 10 bases in between. Germline V gene data show CDR1 as KGHDR and CDR2 as SFDVKD. CDR3 in amino acids: CATSDGRGGNQPQHF. The CDR3 region has the DNA TGTGCCACCAGTGATGGAAGGGGTGGCAATCAGCCCCAGCATTTT.

In this sample, this clonotype turned up many times. The rearrangement uses TRBV20-1 and TRBJ2-5, with 10 nucleotides matching TRBD2. Per germline, CDR1 DFQATT and CDR2 SNEGSKA (reference sequence). With 4 bases clipped from V and 3 bases from J, the junction kept 5 bases outside the gene matches. This CDR3 spans 14 amino acids. The CDR3 coding sequence is TGCAGTGCTACAAAAACTAGCGGGGAAGAGACCCAGTACTTC. Its protein product is CSATKTSGEETQYF.

The sample holds many counts of this clonotype. The chain links TRBV2 to TRBJ2-7; 8 nucleotides match TRBD1. This CDR3 region has 15 residues. V was pared by 5 bases and J by 0 bases, with 6 bases of the junction left unmatched. Germline CDR1 is SNHLY and CDR2 is FYNNEI. The CDR3 loop reads CASSRDRSSSYEQYF. CDR3 coding DNA: TGTGCCAGCAGTCGGGACAGGTCTAGCTCCTACGAGCAGTACTTC.

This clonotype has a count of ten or more. The chain is built from TRBV18 and TRBJ2-3, with D hard to call. Looked up from germline, CDR1 is KGHSH and CDR2 is LQKENI. This CDR3 comprises 12 residues. V was pared by 3 bases and J by 10 bases, with 11 bases between. The CDR3 DNA reads TGTGCCAGCTCACCTACCAAGGGTGCGCAGTATTTT. This sequence encodes CASSPTKGAQYF.

In its sample, this clonotype was seen many times. The junction and the germline gene differ at one end; a read error may be behind it. The chain has TRBV4-1 and TRBJ2-7; D is unclear. The CDR3 covers 12 residues. In germline, CDR1 is MGHRA, CDR2 YSYEKL. CDR3 DNA: TGTGCCAGCAGCCAGGACCCCTACGAGCAGTACTTC. Its translation: CASSQDPYEQYF.

The V call is TRBV10-2, the J call TRBJ2-3; 9 nucleotides agree with TRBD2. Germline trimming cut 7 bases from V and 4 bases from J; bases unmatched to any gene: 9. The V gene's germline CDR1 is WSHSY and CDR2 SAAADI. The CDR3 contains 15 residues. The CDR3: CASTGTSRVADTQYF. The CDR3 nucleotides read TGCGCCAGCACTGGGACTAGCAGGGTTGCAGATACGCAGTATTTT.

CDR3 in amino acids: CASTVGTINTIYF. CDR3 nucleotide sequence: TGTGCCAGTACGGTCGGGACAATTAACACCATATATTTT. This chain uses TRBV19 with TRBJ1-3; weak D call: TRBD1 (6 bases). This CDR3 region has 13 residues. V was clipped by 7 bases and J by 7 bases, with 14 bases between them. CDR1 LNHDA and CDR2 SQIVND come from the germline V gene (reference sequence).

This clonotype was observed many times. This chain connects TRBV6-6 to TRBJ2-3, with D hard to call. The CDR3 runs 13 residues. V was cut by 11 bases and J by 0 bases, with 12 bases left in between. The germline V gene has CDR1 MNHNY and CDR2 SVGAGI (reference sequence). The CDR3 DNA reads TGTGCCTCCCAAGAAGATAGCACAGATACGCAGTATTTT. Its protein product is CASQEDSTDTQYF.

The J gene is TRBJ2-5, the V gene TRBV19; TRBD2 matches at 12 bases. The germline V gene has CDR1 LNHDA and CDR2 SQIVND (reference sequence). The CDR3 covers 16 residues. V gave up 3 bases and J gave up 4 bases; unmatched junction bases: 6. Written as DNA, the CDR3 is TGTGCCAGTAGTATCGGACTAGCGGGAAGTGGAGAGACCCAGTACTTC. This translates into CASSIGLAGSGETQYF. Based on the CDR3 plus reference TRBV19 and TRBJ2-5, the full variable domain is DGGITQSPKYLFRKEGQNVTLSCEQNLNHDAMYWYRQDPGQGLRLIYYSQIVNDFQKGDIAEGYSVSREKKESFPLTVTSAQKNPTAFYLCASSIGLAGSGETQYFGPGTRLLVL.

This clonotype was seen repeatedly, ten times or more. The chain uses TRBV7-8 and TRBJ1-5; D gene uncertain. Germline CDR1 is SGHVS and CDR2 is FQNEAQ. V lost 5 bases and J 5 bases, leaving 16 bases between the germline ends. This CDR3 is built from 15 residues. CDR3: CASSLRASHHQPQHF. CDR3 bases: TGTGCCAGCAGCCTTAGGGCCTCCCATCATCAGCCCCAGCATTTT.

The table lists this clonotype with a few counts. A single base separates this from a much larger clone, so it may be a read error. J is TRBJ2-3 and V is TRBV6-6, with TRBD1 matching over 8 bases. In germline, CDR1 is MNHNY, CDR2 SVGAGI (reference sequence). V was clipped by 5 bases and J by 7 bases; unmatched bases: 11. CDR3 size: 15 residues. The CDR3 sequence is CASSHKTGDRNTQYF. CDR3 DNA: TGTGCCAGCAGTCACAAGACAGGGGACAGAAATACGCAGTATTTT.

This clonotype appeared many times. The genes are TRBV19 and TRBJ2-1, with TRBD2 identical over 11 bases. The CDR3 loop spans 15 amino acids. CDR1 LNHDA and CDR2 SQIVND come from the germline V gene (reference sequence). Trimming at V came to 6 bases and at J to 3 bases, leaving 4 bases not matched to a gene. As DNA, the CDR3 is TGTGCCAGTAGGGGACTAGCGGATTACTACAATGAGCAGTTCTTC. Its protein is CASRGLADYYNEQFF.

Many counts were recorded for this clonotype. V gene TRBV5-1 combines with J gene TRBJ2-7, with D hard to call. The CDR3 runs 13 residues. The V gene lost 3 bases and the J gene lost 4 bases, with 11 bases spanning the gap. Germline loops: CDR1 SGHRS, CDR2 YFSETQ. DNA for the CDR3: TGCGCCAGCAGCTCCGTCAGACGGTACGAGCAGTACTTC. This gives the protein CASSSVRRYEQYF.

V and J are TRBV24-1 and TRBJ1-2; D is possibly TRBD1 (6 bases). The V gene's germline CDR1 is KGHDR and CDR2 SFDVKD. The V end was cut by 11 bases, the J end by 2 bases, with 14 bases between. The CDR3 contains 13 residues. The CDR3 here is CAKKTGSNYGYTF. The CDR3 coding sequence is TGTGCCAAAAAAACAGGGAGCAACTATGGCTACACCTTC.